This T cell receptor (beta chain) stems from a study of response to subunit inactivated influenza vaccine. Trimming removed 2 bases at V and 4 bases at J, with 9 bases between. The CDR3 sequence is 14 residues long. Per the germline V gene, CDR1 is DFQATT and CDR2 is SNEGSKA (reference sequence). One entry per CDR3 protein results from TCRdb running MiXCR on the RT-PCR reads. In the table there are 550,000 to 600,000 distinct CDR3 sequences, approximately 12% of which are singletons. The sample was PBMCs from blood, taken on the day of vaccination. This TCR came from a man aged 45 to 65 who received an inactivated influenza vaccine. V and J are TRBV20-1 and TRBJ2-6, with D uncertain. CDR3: CSARTRAGANVLTF. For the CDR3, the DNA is TGCAGTGCTAGAACACGGGCAGGGGCCAACGTCCTGACTTTC.